The 26 T cell receptor beta chains presented below share a single source sample, sequenced in a study of control samples from healthy donors and cancer patients. TCRdb's copy holds only in-frame clones and misses some; the assay was immunoSEQ multiplex PCR. Of 160,000 or so clones listed, approximately 94% are singletons. Sequences were obtained from PBMCs. These receptors all stem from a man aged 55 to 70 with colorectal cancer.

Sample share makes this clone medium-sized. CDR3 in amino acids: CASSTTSGGAYEQFF. In DNA form, the CDR3 reads TGCGCCAGCAGCACAACTAGCGGGGGGGCCTATGAGCAGTTCTTC. The chain is built from TRBV5-1 and TRBJ2-1, with 13 bases that match TRBD2. V gave up 4 bases and J gave up 8 bases; unmatched junction bases: 6. This CDR3 contains 15 residues. Germline V lookup: CDR1 SGHRS, CDR2 YFSETQ.

The CDR3 DNA sequence: TGTGCCAGCCGCCCCGGAGGGGGCGGAGATGGCTACACCTTC. Translation: CASRPGGGGDGYTF. The chain has TRBV6-2 or TRBV6-3 and TRBJ1-2, with 7 nucleotides matching TRBD1. Germline CDR1 reads MNHEY; CDR2 reads SVGEGT. The J segment lost 6 bases and the V segment lost 8 bases, leaving 12 bases of the junction unmatched. This CDR3 comprises 14 residues.

V usage is TRBV19 and J usage is TRBJ2-5, with 9 bases identical to TRBD1. Losses at the gene ends were 4 bases for V and 5 bases for J; bases not matched to a gene: 11. Germline V lookup: CDR1 LNHDA, CDR2 SQIVND (reference sequence). The length of the CDR3 is 16 residues. CDR3 loop: CASSTGFGTGLETQYF. CDR3 nucleotide sequence: TGTGCCAGTAGTACCGGCTTCGGGACAGGGCTGGAGACCCAGTACTTC.

This clone was seen just once. The chain combines TRBV7-2 with TRBJ1-5; D is ambiguous. There are 14 residues in the CDR3. Germline V gene sequence: CDR1 SGHTA, CDR2 FQGNSA. Trimming pared 3 bases from V and 0 bases from J, leaving 6 bases between. The CDR3 protein is CASSLDPSNQPQHF. In DNA, the CDR3 is TGTGCCAGCAGCTTGGACCCTAGCAATCAGCCCCAGCATTTT.

The rearrangement joins TRBV7-6 to TRBJ1-1, with a tentative D call TRBD1 (6 bases). Germline V CDR1 and CDR2: SGHVS, FNYEAQ. V lost 1 base to trimming and J lost 1 base, with 7 bases between them. This CDR3 is 14 amino acids long. Written as DNA, the CDR3 is TGTGCCAGCAGCTTAGGACAGGAGAACACTGAAGCTTTCTTT. Protein sequence: CASSLGQENTEAFF.

The rearrangement links TRBV10-2 to TRBJ2-5; D call uncertain. Trimming cost V 5 bases and J 5 bases, with 6 bases left between them. The CDR3 consists of 11 residues. Germline CDR1 and CDR2: WSHSY and SAAADI. The CDR3 nucleotides are TGCGCCAGCAGTAGGACGGAGACCCAGTACTTC. Translated: CASSRTETQYF.

The chain recombines TRBV5-6 with TRBJ1-1; 7 positions agree with TRBD1. CDR1 is SGHDT, CDR2 YYEEEE, per germline. The CDR3 sequence is 16 residues long. With 4 bases clipped from V and 0 bases from J, the junction kept 9 bases outside the gene matches. CDR3 bases: TGTGCCAGCAGCCAGGAGTCGACAGGGATGAACACTGAAGCTTTCTTT. It yields the protein CASSQESTGMNTEAFF.

V and J are TRBV6-6 and TRBJ1-3; 7 bases match TRBD1. Germline-derived CDR1 and CDR2 are MNHNY and SVGAGI (reference sequence). CDR3 length: 16 residues. Trimming at V came to 2 bases and at J to 2 bases, leaving 6 bases not matched to a gene. The CDR3 nucleotides are TGTGCCAGCAGTTACGGACAGGTTCTCGCTGGAAACACCATATATTTT. Its translation: CASSYGQVLAGNTIYF.

This clone has just one count. The chain has TRBV28 and TRBJ2-3; no clear D gene. The germline gives CDR1 MDHEN, CDR2 SYDVKM. This CDR3 is 12 amino acids long. V was cut by 2 bases and J by 3 bases, with 3 bases left in between. The CDR3 DNA sequence: TGTGCCAGCAGTTTACGGACAGATACGCAGTATTTT. Translating it yields CASSLRTDTQYF. Full variable domain (remainder filled in from reference TRBV28 and TRBJ2-3): DVKVTQSSRYLVKRTGEKVFLECVQDMDHENMFWYRQDPGLGLRLIYFSYDVKMKEKGDIPEGYSVSREKKERFSLILESASTNQTSMYLCASSLRTDTQYFGPGTRLTVL.

CDR3 nucleotide sequence: TGTGCCAGCATTCCGCTGGGGGCGGGGACTGAAGCTTTCTTT. Its protein product is CASIPLGAGTEAFF. This chain uses TRBV6-5 with TRBJ1-1; D might be TRBD1 (6 bases). The CDR3 is 14 residues long. CDR1 MNHEY and CDR2 SVGAGI come from the germline V gene. Trimming removed 7 bases at V and 5 bases at J, with 17 bases between.

This clone was seen once. Germline is not matched at one junction end, which may reflect a read error. V and J are TRBV18 and TRBJ1-2, with 8 bases fitting TRBD1. Per germline, CDR1 KGHSH and CDR2 LQKENI. The CDR3 extends over 13 amino acids. CDR3: CAGSPQGASGYTF. Here the CDR3 DNA reads TGTGCCGGCTCACCCCAGGGGGCCTCTGGCTACACCTTC.

V usage is TRBV28 and J usage is TRBJ1-2; 9 bases line up with TRBD1. The CDR3 contains 12 residues. In germline, CDR1 is MDHEN, CDR2 SYDVKM. V was pared by 8 bases and J by 8 bases, with 6 bases of the junction left unmatched. CDR3 DNA: TGTGCCAGCCAACAGGGGGCGTCGGGCTACACCTTC. As protein: CASQQGASGYTF.

V and J are TRBV25-1 and TRBJ2-3; maybe TRBD2 (5 bases). This CDR3 spans 12 amino acids. CDR1 is MGHDK, CDR2 SYGVNS, per germline. The V end was cut by 1 base, the J end by 6 bases, with 5 bases between. The CDR3 loop reads CASSEWEDTQYF. CDR3 nucleotides: TGTGCCAGCAGTGAATGGGAGGATACGCAGTATTTT.

The count of this clone is one. The chain employs TRBV6-2 or TRBV6-3 and TRBJ2-6, with 10 bases aligning to TRBD1. The CDR3 totals 17 residues. Germline CDR1 and CDR2: MNHEY and SVGEGT. The junction had 6 bases not matched to a gene; V was cut back by 4 bases and J by 3 bases. DNA of the CDR3: TGTGCCAGCAGTTCTTGGACAGGGGGATATGGGGCCAACGTCCTGACTTTC. Its translation: CASSSWTGGYGANVLTF.

The rearrangement links TRBV2 to TRBJ2-7; the D gene is possibly TRBD1 (6 bases). The length of the CDR3 is 13 residues. CDR1 SNHLY and CDR2 FYNNEI come from the germline V gene. V was shortened by 3 bases and J by 4 bases, with 10 bases between the two germline ends. The CDR3 DNA sequence: TGTGCCAGCAGTGAGGACAGAATTTACGAGCAGTACTTC. Its protein product is CASSEDRIYEQYF.

The gene calls are TRBV2 and TRBJ1-1; D is unclear. The germline gives CDR1 SNHLY, CDR2 FYNNEI. V was clipped by 1 base and J by 0 bases, with 6 bases between them. The CDR3 covers 14 residues. CDR3 DNA: TGTGCCAGCAGTGAAGGCAACATGAACACTGAAGCTTTCTTT. Translated, it gives CASSEGNMNTEAFF.

The chain employs TRBV6-5 and TRBJ2-3; 8 bases match TRBD1. V shed 4 bases, J shed 6 bases, and the junction held 9 bases outside the gene matches. CDR1 is MNHEY and CDR2 is SVGAGI in the germline V gene. This CDR3 comprises 15 residues. CDR3: CASSSGGASLDTQYF. Written as DNA, the CDR3 is TGTGCCAGCAGTTCAGGGGGCGCGTCCTTGGATACGCAGTATTTT.

The chain combines TRBV10-3 with TRBJ2-5; tentative D call: TRBD1 (6 bases). The CDR3 has 12 residues. The ends were cut back, 6 bases at V and 5 bases at J, with 10 bases in the middle. Per the germline V gene, CDR1 is ENHRY and CDR2 is SYGVKD. CDR3 nucleotide sequence: TGTGCCATCAGCACAGGGCGGGAGACCCAGTACTTC. Its translation is CAISTGRETQYF.

The V and J genes are TRBV5-4 and TRBJ2-7; D gene ambiguous. This CDR3 is built from 14 residues. Looked up from germline, CDR1 is SGHNT and CDR2 is YYREEE (reference sequence). V dropped 0 bases and J dropped 2 bases, with 9 bases sitting between them. As DNA, the CDR3 is TGTGCCAGCAGCTTGGGAGTGAAACCCTACGAGCAGTACTTC. Protein: CASSLGVKPYEQYF.

The table lists this clone with a count of one. This rearrangement joins TRBV5-6 to TRBJ1-1; TRBD1 matches 10 bases. The length of the CDR3 is 16 residues. Germline V gene sequence: CDR1 SGHDT, CDR2 YYEEEE. With V trimmed by 2 bases and J by 0 bases, 4 bases remained unmatched. The CDR3 sequence is CASSFDRGLLNTEAFF. CDR3 nucleotide sequence: TGTGCCAGCAGCTTTGACAGGGGGCTTTTGAACACTGAAGCTTTCTTT. Based on the CDR3 plus reference TRBV5-6 and TRBJ1-1, the full variable domain is DAGVTQSPTHLIKTRGQQVTLRCSPKSGHDTVSWYQQALGQGPQFIFQYYEEEERQRGNFPDRFSGHQFPNYSSELNVNALLLGDSALYLCASSFDRGLLNTEAFFGQGTRLTVV.

The chain recombines TRBV6-5 with TRBJ2-5, with 12 bases matching TRBD2. Germline V CDR1 and CDR2: MNHEY, SVGAGI. J gave up 2 bases and V 0 bases, and 1 base lay outside the gene matches. The CDR3 runs to 16 residues. The CDR3: CASSYSGTSGQETQYF. The DNA for the CDR3 is TGTGCCAGCAGTTACTCGGGGACTAGCGGGCAAGAGACCCAGTACTTC.

The J gene is TRBJ2-5, the V gene TRBV30, with unresolved D. Between the trimmed V and J ends, which lost 5 bases and 5 bases, there was a span of 9 bases. CDR3 length: 11 amino acids. The germline V gene encodes CDR1 GTSNPN and CDR2 SVGIG (reference sequence). In nucleotides, the CDR3 is TGTGCCTGGGAGGCTGTGGAGACCCAGTACTTC. This codes for CAWEAVETQYF.

This clone has just one count. This chain uses TRBV30 with TRBJ2-2; no clear D. Germline V gene data show CDR1 as GTSNPN and CDR2 as SVGIG (reference sequence). The CDR3 length is 13 residues. V gave up 3 bases and J gave up 4 bases, with 9 bases separating them. The CDR3 protein is CAWRGRSTGELFF. DNA of the CDR3: TGTGCCTGGAGGGGAAGGTCCACCGGGGAGCTGTTTTTT.

DNA of the CDR3: TGTGCCAGCAGCCCGCCGGGCACTGAAGCTTTCTTT. It specifies CASSPPGTEAFF. This chain uses TRBV12-3 or TRBV12-4 with TRBJ1-1; D unresolved. V lost 6 bases and J 4 bases, leaving 9 bases between the germline ends. The length of the CDR3 is 12 residues.

The chain recombines TRBV4-1 with TRBJ1-2; possible D gene TRBD1, 6 bases. This CDR3 is built from 15 residues. Trimming stripped 1 base from V and 3 bases from J, with 12 bases between. Germline V gene data show CDR1 as MGHRA and CDR2 as YSYEKL. CDR3 amino acids: CASSQVGRGDYGYTF. The CDR3 nucleotides are TGCGCCAGCAGCCAAGTCGGCAGGGGTGACTATGGCTACACCTTC.

This chain joins TRBV12-3 or TRBV12-4 and TRBJ1-6; D not certain. V lost 3 bases, J lost 15 bases, and 9 bases lay in between. The CDR3 length is 11 residues. The CDR3 DNA reads TGTGCCAGCAGTTTTGGGCTATTCCTCCACTTT. Translation gives CASSFGLFLHF.